These 30 T cell receptor beta chains share one sample of origin, sequenced in a study of shared clonotypes between healthy human individuals. Method: immunoSEQ multiplex PCR; TCRdb's copy keeps in-frame clones and lacks some. This table has around 2.5 million clones, 93% appearing once. Sequencing was done on a sample of naive CD4+ T cells from PBMCs. Subset reported: CD45RA+ positively selected. These receptors were obtained from a man aged 18 to 30 in good health. Some clones in this sample may be carry-over from other donors' samples.

This rearrangement joins TRBV6-4 to TRBJ2-1, with 10 bases that match TRBD1. Germline CDR1 MRHNA, CDR2 SNTAGT. J lost 2 bases, V lost 6 bases, and 4 bases had no gene match. The CDR3 is 15 residues long. The CDR3 sequence: CASSRQGATYNEQFF. DNA of the CDR3: TGTGCCAGCAGCCGACAGGGGGCGACCTACAATGAGCAGTTCTTC.

Concerning this clone itself: An end of the junction differs from the germline gene, which may be a read error. The chain carries TRBV5-8 and TRBJ2-7; a weak D match, TRBD2 (6 bases). Germline loops: CDR1 SGHTS, CDR2 YDEGEE. The CDR3 has 10 residues. CDR3 DNA sequence: TGTGCCAGCAGCCCGGAGGGGCGGGACTTC. Protein sequence: CASSPEGRDF. Full variable domain (outside the CDR3, taken from reference TRBV5-8 and TRBJ2-7): EAGVTQSPTHLIKTRGQQATLRCSPISGHTSVYWYQQALGLGLQFLLWYDEGEERNRGNFPPRFSGRQFPNYSSELNVNALELEDSALYLCASSPEGRDFGPGTRLTVT.

The chain joins TRBV28 to TRBJ1-3; D is perhaps TRBD1 (5 bases). Germline loops: CDR1 MDHEN, CDR2 SYDVKM. There are 15 residues in the CDR3. V was trimmed by 6 bases and J by 0 bases, leaving 12 bases between them. The CDR3: CASSLRQSSGNTIYF. The CDR3 nucleotides read TGTGCCAGCAGCCTTAGACAGAGCTCTGGAAACACCATATATTTT.

The rearrangement joins TRBV5-1 to TRBJ2-3; 7 nucleotides agree with TRBD1. Germline V gives CDR1 SGHRS, CDR2 YFSETQ. The CDR3 is 14 residues long. The junction had 8 bases not matched to a gene; V was cut back by 7 bases and J by 3 bases. CDR3 nucleotide sequence: TGCGCCAGCTTCACGGGACAGCCAACAGATACGCAGTATTTT. Its protein product is CASFTGQPTDTQYF.

The chain links TRBV5-4 to TRBJ2-3; D not resolved. Trimming cost V 5 bases and J 2 bases, with 12 bases left between them. The germline CDR1 and CDR2 sequences are SGHNT and YYREEE (reference sequence). CDR3 size: 14 residues. The CDR3 loop is CASREFISTDTQYF. CDR3 DNA: TGTGCCAGCAGGGAATTCATTTCCACAGATACGCAGTATTTT.

With respect to this clone: In the same sample, other DNA sequences code for this CDR3. The CDR3: CASSLRQGPYEQYF. In DNA, the CDR3 is TGTGCCAGCAGCCTACGACAGGGGCCCTACGAGCAGTACTTC. This sequence joins TRBV7-2 and TRBJ2-7; 8 nucleotides line up with TRBD1. CDR3 length: 14 amino acids. Germline CDR1 reads SGHTA; CDR2 reads FQGNSA. The J segment lost 2 bases and the V segment lost 5 bases, leaving 5 bases of the junction unmatched.

The rearrangement joins TRBV10-3 to TRBJ2-7; TRBD2 aligns across 12 bases. Germline-derived CDR1 and CDR2 are ENHRY and SYGVKD. V shed 6 bases and J 2 bases; nucleotides not matched to a gene: 5. This CDR3 region has 15 residues. CDR3 amino acids: CAIRQLAGGTYEQYF. DNA for the CDR3: TGTGCCATCAGGCAGCTAGCGGGAGGGACCTACGAGCAGTACTTC.

This clone was seen a few times. This sample includes further DNA sequences coding for the same CDR3. This sequence joins TRBV18 and TRBJ1-1; 7 positions match TRBD1. Germline V gene sequence: CDR1 KGHSH, CDR2 LQKENI. This CDR3 has 14 residues. The V and J ends lost 4 bases and 2 bases, in that order; junction bases with no gene match: 4. CDR3 in DNA: TGTGCCAGCTCACTAGGGACAGCAAACACTGAAGCTTTCTTT. Translating gives CASSLGTANTEAFF.

The chain has TRBV9 and TRBJ2-1; no reliable D call. The CDR3 contains 14 residues. The germline V gene has CDR1 SGDLS and CDR2 YYNGEE. The ends were cut back, 0 bases at V and 5 bases at J, with 9 bases in the middle. The CDR3 bases are TGTGCCAGCAGCGTAGGGCAGATTCACAATGAGCAGTTCTTC. Encoded protein: CASSVGQIHNEQFF.

V gene TRBV7-3 combines with J gene TRBJ2-1, with D perhaps TRBD2 (7 bases). V lost 5 bases and J lost 1, with 15 bases in between. Per the germline V gene, CDR1 is SGHTA and CDR2 is FQGTGA. The CDR3 is made up of 16 amino acids. The chain's CDR3 is CASSAVGGQSYNEQFF. CDR3 sequence (DNA): TGTGCCAGCAGCGCCGTCGGGGGGCAGTCCTACAATGAGCAGTTCTTC.

The chain links TRBV21-1 to TRBJ1-1; no DNA check was done on the table's D call, TRBD1. TRBV21-1 is classified as a pseudogene. This CDR3 comprises 17 residues. This chain's CDR3 is CASSSHPPGQMNTEAFF. CDR3 nucleotide sequence: TGTGCCAGCAGCTCTCACCCTCCGGGACAGATGAACACTGAAGCTTTCTTT.

This chain connects TRBV28 to TRBJ1-1; D perhaps matches TRBD1 (6 bases). V was pared by 5 bases and J by 3 bases, with 16 bases between. Germline loops: CDR1 MDHEN, CDR2 SYDVKM. CDR3 length: 15 amino acids. Here the CDR3 DNA reads TGTGCCAGCAGTCCGATAGGGGGGGCGGACACTGAAGCTTTCTTT. This encodes CASSPIGGADTEAFF.

The genes are TRBV4-1 and TRBJ2-5; perhaps D is TRBD1 or TRBD2 (6 bases each). CDR3 length: 16 residues. Between the trimmed V and J ends, which lost 2 bases and 6 bases, there was a span of 19 bases. Per the germline V gene, CDR1 is MGHRA and CDR2 is YSYEKL. CDR3 nucleotide sequence: TGCGCCAGCAGCCAACCCGGGGGCGGGTACATCCAGACCCAGTACTTC. Its protein product is CASSQPGGGYIQTQYF.

Worth noting for this clone: The same CDR3 can be traced to other DNA sequences in this sample. The chain uses TRBV7-3 and TRBJ1-1, with D hard to call. Trimming removed 0 bases at V and 1 base at J, with 6 bases between. The CDR3 extends over 14 amino acids. CDR1 and CDR2 (germline): SGHTA, FQGTGA. The CDR3 spells CASSLTGPNTEAFF. CDR3 coding DNA: TGTGCCAGCAGCTTAACAGGACCGAACACTGAAGCTTTCTTT.

About this clone itself: The same CDR3 can be traced to other DNA sequences in this sample. This chain links TRBV5-1 with TRBJ2-2; D could derive from TRBD1 or TRBD2 (5 bases each). This CDR3 contains 13 residues. From germline, CDR1 is SGHRS and CDR2 YFSETQ. Trimming stripped 4 bases from V and 4 bases from J, with 8 bases between. CDR3: CASSPGATGELFF. DNA for the CDR3: TGCGCCAGCAGCCCCGGGGCCACCGGGGAGCTGTTTTTT.

This chain uses TRBV13 with TRBJ2-3, with a weak D call TRBD2 (5 bases). Germline CDR1 and CDR2: PRHDT and FYEKMQ (reference sequence). Trimming left V 5 bases short and J 0 bases short, with 15 bases between. This CDR3 is built from 16 residues. In DNA form, the CDR3 reads TGTGCCAGCAGCGAAGGACTCGGAGATAGCACAGATACGCAGTATTTT. Its translation: CASSEGLGDSTDTQYF.

Of note for this clone: Other DNA sequences from this sample encode an identical CDR3 as well. The chain uses TRBV5-1 and TRBJ2-7; D is perhaps TRBD2 (6 bases). The CDR3 is made up of 15 amino acids. The germline V gene encodes CDR1 SGHRS and CDR2 YFSETQ. V dropped 0 bases and J dropped 2 bases, with 12 bases sitting between them. CDR3 loop: CASSLVAGPTYEQYF. The CDR3 region has the DNA TGCGCCAGCAGCTTGGTTGCGGGGCCGACCTACGAGCAGTACTTC.

The rearrangement joins TRBV2 to TRBJ2-7; no reliable D call. Looked up from germline, CDR1 is SNHLY and CDR2 is FYNNEI. The germline V and J ends were trimmed by 3 bases and 2 bases, with 11 bases remaining between them. This CDR3 is 14 amino acids long. CDR3 in amino acids: CASSEGRQPYEQYF. CDR3 in DNA: TGTGCCAGCAGTGAGGGCAGGCAACCCTACGAGCAGTACTTC.

This chain uses TRBV18 with TRBJ2-7; D is possibly TRBD1 (6 bases). The V end was cut by 0 bases, the J end by 4 bases, with 13 bases between. The length of the CDR3 is 15 residues. CDR1 KGHSH and CDR2 LQKENI come from the germline V gene. The CDR3 here is CASSPPLQGSYEQYF. Written as DNA, the CDR3 is TGTGCCAGCTCACCACCCCTACAGGGATCGTACGAGCAGTACTTC.

The chain recombines TRBV29-1 with TRBJ1-2; D is ambiguous. V lost 4 bases to trimming and J lost 6 bases, with 9 bases between them. This CDR3 has 11 residues. Germline loops: CDR1 SQVTM, CDR2 ANQGSEA. The CDR3 DNA follows: TGCAGCGTTGGAGAGATGGATGGCTACACCTTC. This translates into CSVGEMDGYTF.

This chain links TRBV28 with TRBJ2-1, with TRBD2 identical over 7 bases. This CDR3 spans 12 amino acids. In germline, CDR1 is MDHEN, CDR2 SYDVKM. The CDR3 spells CVAGRGYNEQFF. CDR3 nucleotides: TGTGTGGCTGGGCGGGGGTACAATGAGCAGTTCTTC. The full variable domain, rest sourced from reference TRBV28 and TRBJ2-1, is DVKVTQSSRYLVKRTGEKVFLECVQDMDHENMFWYRQDPGLGLRLIYFSYDVKMKEKGDIPEGYSVSREKKERFSLILESASTNQTSMYLCVAGRGYNEQFFGPGTRLTVL.

The V and J genes are TRBV5-4 and TRBJ2-1, with 7 bases lining up with TRBD2. Germline trimming cut 4 bases from V and 3 bases from J; bases unmatched to any gene: 7. The CDR3 totals 15 residues. The V gene's germline CDR1 is SGHNT and CDR2 YYREEE (reference sequence). The CDR3, as DNA: TGTGCCAGCAGCGTTTTAGCGGGCTACTACAATGAGCAGTTCTTC. Encoded protein: CASSVLAGYYNEQFF.

The CDR3 region has the DNA TGCGCCAGCAGCCAAGATATCGGACAGACCTCCTACGAGCAGTACTTC. Amino acid sequence: CASSQDIGQTSYEQYF. V gene TRBV4-3 combines with J gene TRBJ2-7, with TRBD1 as a possible D gene (6 bases). The germline V and J ends were trimmed by 0 bases and 0 bases, with 12 bases remaining between them. Germline lookup yields CDR1 LGHNA and CDR2 YSLEER. The CDR3 spans 16 residues.

The rearrangement links TRBV11-2 to TRBJ2-1, with a tentative D call TRBD2 (5 bases). CDR3 length: 15 residues. Germline lookup yields CDR1 SGHAT and CDR2 FQNNGV. Trimming left V 7 bases short and J 0 bases short, with 13 bases between. CDR3 residues: CASIGRRSSYNEQFF. CDR3 in DNA: TGTGCCAGCATTGGACGGAGGAGCTCCTACAATGAGCAGTTCTTC.

The rearrangement joins TRBV7-8 to TRBJ2-5; D is uncertain. The CDR3 has 15 residues. Trimming left V 0 bases short and J 1 base short, with 9 bases between. Per the germline V gene, CDR1 is SGHVS and CDR2 is FQNEAQ. CDR3 sequence (DNA): TGTGCCAGCAGCTTAGCCCAATTGGGCCAAGAGACCCAGTACTTC. Translation: CASSLAQLGQETQYF.

In this sample, this clone turned up once. The chain joins TRBV19 to TRBJ1-1; no reliable D call. V dropped 7 bases and J dropped 3 bases, with 12 bases sitting between them. This CDR3 has 13 residues. Germline assignment: CDR1 LNHDA and CDR2 SQIVND (reference sequence). The CDR3 is CASKLRRYTEAFF. The CDR3 coding sequence is TGTGCCAGTAAACTGAGAAGGTACACTGAAGCTTTCTTT.

The chain is built from TRBV4-1 and TRBJ2-7, with 7 bases aligning to TRBD1. Germline V gene data show CDR1 as MGHRA and CDR2 as YSYEKL. The ends lost 2 bases at V and 2 bases at J; junction bases unmatched: 9. The CDR3 is 16 amino acids. CDR3 bases: TGCGCCAGCAGCCAAACAGCACAGGGGAACACCTACGAGCAGTACTTC. Translation gives CASSQTAQGNTYEQYF.

The CDR3 spells CASSSGRPTDTQYF. Written as DNA, the CDR3 is TGTGCCAGCAGCTCGGGACGACCGACAGATACGCAGTATTTT. V gene TRBV7-2 combines with J gene TRBJ2-3; D possibly matches TRBD1 or TRBD2 (5 bases each). Germline values: CDR1 SGHTA, CDR2 FQGNSA. V was cut by 4 bases and J by 3 bases, with 11 bases left in between. CDR3 size: 14 residues.

This chain links TRBV9 with TRBJ2-2; TRBD1 might be the D (5 bases). The V end lost 4 bases, the J end lost 2 bases, and 18 bases lay between the germline ends. The CDR3 contains 17 residues. Germline CDR1 is SGDLS and CDR2 is YYNGEE. The DNA of the CDR3 is TGTGCCAGCAGCCCTCTGGGGCAGTCGGGTAACACCGGGGAGCTGTTTTTT. Its protein product is CASSPLGQSGNTGELFF.

This rearrangement joins TRBV29-1 to TRBJ1-2, with D possibly TRBD1 on 6 matching bases. CDR1 and CDR2 from the germline V gene are SQVTM and ANQGSEA. Trimming removed 4 bases from V and 3 bases from J, with 9 bases in between. The CDR3 is 12 residues long. DNA for the CDR3: TGCAGCGTTGCGGAGGGGGACTATGGCTACACCTTC. Translating gives CSVAEGDYGYTF.